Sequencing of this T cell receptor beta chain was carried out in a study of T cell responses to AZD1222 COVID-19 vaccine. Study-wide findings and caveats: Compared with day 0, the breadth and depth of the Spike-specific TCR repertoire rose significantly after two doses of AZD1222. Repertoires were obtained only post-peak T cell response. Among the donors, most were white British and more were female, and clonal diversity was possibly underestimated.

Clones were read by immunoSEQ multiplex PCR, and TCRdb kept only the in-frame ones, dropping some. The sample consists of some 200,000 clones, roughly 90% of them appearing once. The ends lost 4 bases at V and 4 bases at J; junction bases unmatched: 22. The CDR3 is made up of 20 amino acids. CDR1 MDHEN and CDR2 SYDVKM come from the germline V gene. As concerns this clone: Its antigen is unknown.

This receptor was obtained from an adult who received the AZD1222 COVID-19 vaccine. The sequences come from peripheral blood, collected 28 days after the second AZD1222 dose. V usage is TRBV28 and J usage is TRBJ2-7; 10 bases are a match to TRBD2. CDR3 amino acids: CASSSWGTGWSGRVTYEQYF. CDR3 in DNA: TGTGCCAGCAGTTCTTGGGGGACAGGTTGGAGCGGGAGGGTAACTTACGAGCAGTACTTC.